Listed here is a single T cell receptor (beta chain). No antigen is known for it. There are no base qualities to consult, and no much larger clone falls within one base. Sequences MNHEY (CDR1) and SVGAGI (CDR2) are obtained from the germline V gene. The junction shows trimming of 2 bases on V and 5 bases on J, plus 9 bases between the germline ends. The cysteine opens and the phenylalanine closes a CDR3 of 13 amino acids. CDR3 DNA is the only sequence kept; it has 39 bases, read in frame from the first base. The record originates from a study of patients and donors after allogeneic stem cell transplantation (dated by TCRdb to the early 2020s). The protocol used for the library was RT-PCR. Sequencing instrument: NextSeq 550. Through fastp at Q25 and MiXCR, TCRdb rebuilt clones from the public reads, retaining in-frame beta chains. Rows with one shared CDR3 protein collapse into an entry with the most common genes and DNA. This sample is represented by tens of thousands of distinct CDR3 sequences; roughly 48% of them were singletons. About 64% of the sample is held by the ten biggest clonotypes.

Here the chain combines TRBV6-5 and TRBJ1-2, with a tentative D gene TRBD1 over 5 matching bases. Sequences were obtained from blood, either unsorted or a sorted T cell fraction (not recorded which). This TCR was sampled from a human donor who was either an allogeneic HSCT recipient or a stem cell or donor lymphocyte infusion donor (not recorded which). It is not recorded whose cells these are; they may come from a transplant donor. Here the CDR3 is given as CASSYDSYYGYTF. The bases read TGTGCCAGCAGTTACGACAGTTATTATGGCTACACCTTC.